The T cell receptor beta chain described here comes from a study of T cell responses to AZD1222 COVID-19 vaccine. Findings of the study overall: Spike-specific TCRs gained breadth and depth after people received two AZD1222 doses. Donors were largely white British and mainly female; clonal diversity was possibly underestimated. Recipients of AZD1222 seropositive at baseline numbered only 5 or 6.

On this clone: The antigen is undetermined.

TCRdb keeps only in-frame clones here, not all; method: immunoSEQ multiplex PCR. The sample shows approximately 150,000 clones, roughly 88% of them seen only once. Trimming pared 0 bases from V and 7 bases from J, leaving 4 bases between. This CDR3 has 12 amino acids. Germline V CDR1 and CDR2: LGHDT, YNNKEL (reference sequence). The V gene is TRBV3-1 (or the pseudogene TRBV3-2), the J gene TRBJ1-5, with D unclear. The TCR sequence derives from an adult who received the AZD1222 COVID-19 vaccine. The input for sequencing was peripheral blood, taken 28 days after the second AZD1222 dose. The CDR3 here is CASSQEKQPQHF. The CDR3 bases are TGTGCCAGCAGCCAAGAGAAACAGCCCCAGCATTTT.